The 29 T cell receptor beta chains presented below share a single source sample, sequenced in a study of human T cells and chemical hapten exposure. Described time point: pre-sensitization, week 0. The treatment was: therapeutic diphenylcyclopropenone sensitization with weekly scalp DPC. TCRdb independently ran MiXCR on the RACE reads; one entry per CDR3 protein. The sample comprises over 300,000 distinct CDR3 sequences, about 5.1% of which are singletons, and 2.5% to 3% rests with the top ten. This specimen consisted of whole blood, obtained in connection with sensitization to the hapten diphenylcyclopropenone (DPC). The source of these receptors is a woman between 45 and 65 years old with alopecia areata. Some clones in this sample may be carry-over from other donors' samples.

This clonotype has a count of ten or more. This sequence joins TRBV15 and TRBJ1-1, with unresolved D. CDR1 and CDR2 from the germline V gene are LNHNV and YYDKDF (reference sequence). V was trimmed by 0 bases and J by 5 bases, leaving 10 bases between them. This CDR3 contains 14 residues. CDR3 in amino acids: CATSRDPKWTEAFF. Written as DNA, the CDR3 is TGTGCCACCAGCAGAGATCCCAAGTGGACTGAAGCTTTCTTT.

The chain joins TRBV28 to TRBJ1-1; D is ambiguous. This CDR3 has 12 residues. The germline gives CDR1 MDHEN, CDR2 SYDVKM. The V end was cut by 8 bases, the J end by 1 base, with 8 bases between. The DNA of the CDR3 is TGTGCCAGCCTAACCGGGAACACTGAAGCTTTCTTT. Its translation: CASLTGNTEAFF.

This clonotype was counted ten times or more. The gene calls are TRBV5-1 and TRBJ2-5; no clear D. The germline CDR1 and CDR2 sequences are SGHRS and YFSETQ. The CDR3 runs to 15 residues. Trimming shortened V by 1 base and J by 1 base, and 11 bases separated the two germline ends. The CDR3 here is CASSLTAKVQETQYF. CDR3 nucleotide sequence: TGCGCCAGCAGCTTGACAGCTAAGGTCCAAGAGACCCAGTACTTC.

This clonotype came up a few times. The DNA of the CDR3 is TGTGCCAGCAGCTTAGGGGCAGGGCTGGGAGGAAACACCATATATTTT. It encodes CASSLGAGLGGNTIYF. The gene calls are TRBV7-2 and TRBJ1-3; D may be TRBD1 (5 bases). The germline V gene has CDR1 SGHTA and CDR2 FQGNSA. Trimming shortened V by 1 base and J by 4 bases, and 14 bases separated the two germline ends. This CDR3 contains 16 residues.

The V and J genes are TRBV4-2 and TRBJ2-5, with D unclear. V gave up 1 base and J gave up 0 bases, with 12 bases separating them. CDR1 and CDR2 (germline): LGHNA, YNFKEQ. This CDR3 is 16 amino acids long. The CDR3 sequence: CASSQGIASYQETQYF. The DNA of the CDR3 is TGTGCCAGCAGCCAAGGGATAGCTTCGTACCAAGAGACCCAGTACTTC.

This clonotype occurred a few times. The rearrangement links TRBV11-2 to TRBJ1-2; TRBD1 matches 9 bases. The germline V gene encodes CDR1 SGHAT and CDR2 FQNNGV. The CDR3 has 14 amino acids. Trimming took 3 bases from V and 6 from J; bases not matched to a gene: 5. CDR3 residues: CASSFGTGLDGYTF. The CDR3 bases are TGTGCCAGCAGCTTCGGGACAGGGTTAGATGGCTACACCTTC.

V is TRBV19 and J is TRBJ2-6; no clear D gene. This CDR3 spans 14 amino acids. Germline V gives CDR1 LNHDA, CDR2 SQIVND (reference sequence). V was cut by 3 bases and J by 2 bases, with 5 bases left in between. The CDR3 region is CASSIPAGANVLTF. The CDR3 DNA follows: TGTGCCAGTAGTATCCCGGCTGGGGCCAACGTCCTGACTTTC.

This clonotype was counted many times. The chain carries TRBV7-7 and TRBJ1-1; D may be TRBD1 (6 bases). V lost 5 bases, J lost 2 bases, and 9 bases lay in between. CDR1 and CDR2 from the germline V gene are SSHAT and FNYEAQ (reference sequence). The length of the CDR3 is 13 residues. The CDR3 loop is CASSTDRNTEAFF. The CDR3 region has the DNA TGTGCCAGCAGCACGGACAGAAACACTGAAGCTTTCTTT. The full variable domain, rest sourced from reference TRBV7-7 and TRBJ1-1, is GAGVSQSPRYKVTKRGQDVTLRCDPISSHATLYWYQQALGQGPEFLTYFNYEAQPDKSGLPSDRFSAERPEGSISTLTIQRTEQRDSAMYRCASSTDRNTEAFFGQGTRLTVV.

This clonotype was observed many times. This chain joins TRBV21-1 and TRBJ2-7. TRBV21-1 has pseudogene status. This CDR3 is 14 amino acids long. CDR3 in DNA: TGTGCCAGCAGCTTACGGGGATACCTCTACGAGCAGTACTTC. It codes for CASSLRGYLYEQYF.

This clonotype appeared many times. The chain has TRBV12-3 or TRBV12-4 and TRBJ2-2; D is possibly TRBD1 or TRBD2 (6 bases each). Deletions cut 2 bases from V and 6 bases from J, with 10 bases between. This CDR3 has 14 amino acids. This CDR3 is CASSLSGAAGELFF. As DNA, the CDR3 is TGTGCCAGCAGTTTATCGGGGGCAGCCGGGGAGCTGTTTTTT.

The chain is built from TRBV10-3 and TRBJ1-1; 10 nucleotides match TRBD1. CDR3 length: 14 residues. Trimming took 5 bases from V and 10 from J; bases not matched to a gene: 10. Germline lookup yields CDR1 ENHRY and CDR2 SYGVKD. The CDR3 region has the DNA TGTGCCATCAGTCCCGGGACAGGGGAGGGGTCAGCTTTCTTT. As protein: CAISPGTGEGSAFF.

Many counts were recorded for this clonotype. This chain uses TRBV23-1 with TRBJ2-5, with 11 bases identical to TRBD1. TRBV23-1 is an ORF, and what it does is uncertain. This CDR3 is 17 amino acids long. J gave up 4 bases and V 1 base, and 8 bases lay outside the gene matches. The CDR3 reads CASSQLDRGRGRETQYF. CDR3 DNA sequence: TGCGCCAGCAGTCAATTGGACAGGGGGCGCGGGCGAGAGACCCAGTACTTC.

The chain combines TRBV27 with TRBJ2-2; the D is unclear. V was clipped by 5 bases and J by 2 bases, with 12 bases between them. The CDR3 has 15 residues. Germline V gene sequence: CDR1 MNHEY, CDR2 SMNVEV (reference sequence). The CDR3 protein is CASSGAQPNTGELFF. The CDR3 DNA follows: TGTGCCAGCAGTGGAGCCCAGCCTAACACCGGGGAGCTGTTTTTT.

Many counts were recorded for this clonotype. The V gene is TRBV5-6, the J gene TRBJ2-7, with D unresolved. The germline CDR1 and CDR2 sequences are SGHDT and YYEEEE. V lost 0 bases and J 2 bases, leaving 6 bases between the germline ends. This CDR3 has 13 amino acids. Written as DNA, the CDR3 is TGTGCCAGCAGCTTGGCAGCGCCCTACGAGCAGTACTTC. It encodes CASSLAAPYEQYF.

V and J are TRBV30 and TRBJ2-3, with 8 bases lining up with TRBD1. V gave up 5 bases and J gave up 2 bases; unmatched junction bases: 3. The germline V gene encodes CDR1 GTSNPN and CDR2 SVGIG (reference sequence). CDR3 size: 13 residues. The CDR3 sequence is CAWGQGDTDTQYF. The CDR3 bases are TGTGCCTGGGGACAGGGAGACACAGATACGCAGTATTTT.

This clonotype was seen a handful of times. The chain couples TRBV7-2 to TRBJ2-7; D uncertain. V dropped 7 bases and J dropped 5 bases, with 15 bases sitting between them. This CDR3 contains 13 residues. Looked up from germline, CDR1 is SGHTA and CDR2 is FQGNSA. CDR3: CASTHQVGDEQYF. As DNA, the CDR3 is TGTGCCAGCACCCACCAGGTTGGGGACGAGCAGTACTTC.

This clonotype was seen only a few times. This sequence joins TRBV7-6 and TRBJ2-3, with D hard to call. V lost 0 bases and J 1 base, leaving 5 bases between the germline ends. Germline assignment: CDR1 SGHVS and CDR2 FNYEAQ. There are 14 residues in the CDR3. CDR3 protein: CASSLADGTDTQYF. CDR3 DNA: TGTGCCAGCAGCTTAGCCGACGGCACAGATACGCAGTATTTT.

This clonotype was counted a few times. This chain uses TRBV7-9 with TRBJ1-1; D is undetermined. The CDR3 spans 13 residues. The germline V gene has CDR1 SEHNR and CDR2 FQNEAQ (reference sequence). V gave up 3 bases and J gave up 3 bases, with 8 bases separating them. CDR3: CASSFIDYTEAFF. The CDR3, as DNA: TGTGCCAGCAGCTTCATAGATTACACTGAAGCTTTCTTT.

Many counts were recorded for this clonotype. The chain combines TRBV5-6 with TRBJ1-5; maybe TRBD1 (5 bases). Looked up from germline, CDR1 is SGHDT and CDR2 is YYEEEE. The V gene lost 0 bases and the J gene lost 4 bases, with 8 bases spanning the gap. This CDR3 contains 14 residues. The CDR3 loop is CASSLGSGNQPQHF. As DNA, the CDR3 is TGTGCCAGCAGCTTGGGATCAGGGAATCAGCCCCAGCATTTT.

The CDR3 reads CASSPRADYGYTF. The CDR3 DNA is TGCGCCAGCAGCCCCCGTGCGGACTATGGCTACACCTTC. V gene TRBV4-1 combines with J gene TRBJ1-2; D gene uncertain. This CDR3 is 13 amino acids long. V was shortened by 4 bases and J by 3 bases, with 9 bases between the two germline ends. Germline V lookup: CDR1 MGHRA, CDR2 YSYEKL.

This clonotype was picked up many times. The V and J genes are TRBV12-3 or TRBV12-4 and TRBJ2-7; TRBD1 matches at 7 bases. The V gene end was trimmed by 6 bases and the J gene end by 6 bases; junction bases not matched to a gene: 5. The CDR3 is 12 amino acids. CDR3 nucleotides: TGTGCCAGCAGGGCTCGACAGGGCGAGCAGTACTTC. The encoded protein is CASRARQGEQYF.

The chain carries TRBV25-1 and TRBJ1-6; a possible D gene is TRBD1 (6 bases). This CDR3 contains 14 residues. Trimming shortened V by 4 bases and J by 7 bases, and 11 bases separated the two germline ends. CDR1 and CDR2 (germline): MGHDK, SYGVNS. The DNA for the CDR3 is TGTGCCAGCAGTGCAGGGACATCGAATTCACCCCTCCACTTT. This encodes CASSAGTSNSPLHF.

This clonotype came up many times. The chain carries TRBV12-3 or TRBV12-4 and TRBJ2-1; D is ambiguous. The ends were cut back, 3 bases at V and 8 bases at J, with 11 bases in the middle. The CDR3 loop spans 13 amino acids. CDR3 nucleotide sequence: TGTGCCAGCAGTTTGACACTGCGGCATGAGCAGTTCTTC. The encoded protein is CASSLTLRHEQFF.

This clonotype was picked up a small number of times. The chain employs TRBV24-1 and TRBJ2-3; D not certain. The germline CDR1 and CDR2 sequences are KGHDR and SFDVKD. Trimming removed 4 bases at V and 5 bases at J, with 15 bases between. The CDR3 contains 15 residues. CDR3 residues: CATSDPVEGRDTQYF. CDR3 nucleotide sequence: TGTGCCACCAGTGACCCCGTTGAAGGTCGAGATACGCAGTATTTT.

This clonotype has a handful of counts. The gene calls are TRBV27 and TRBJ2-2; 9 bases are shared with TRBD1. V lost 8 bases and J lost 5; bases outside the gene matches: 9. This CDR3 has 15 residues. Germline V gene sequence: CDR1 MNHEY, CDR2 SMNVEV (reference sequence). CDR3: CASSPTGGGTGELFF. The CDR3 DNA reads as TGTGCCAGCTCACCGACAGGGGGAGGGACCGGGGAGCTGTTTTTT.

The chain links TRBV27 to TRBJ1-5; 7 nucleotides line up with TRBD1. The V gene's germline CDR1 is MNHEY and CDR2 SMNVEV (reference sequence). J was trimmed by 5 bases and V by 4 bases; bases with no gene match: 8. This CDR3 is 15 amino acids long. The CDR3 nucleotides are TGTGCCAGCAGTTCAGGACAGGTGGGGGATCAGCCCCAGCATTTT. It codes for CASSSGQVGDQPQHF.

This clonotype appeared many times. The rearrangement joins TRBV20-1 to TRBJ2-3; TRBD1 matches at 8 bases. The V gene end was trimmed by 3 bases and the J gene end by 3 bases; junction bases not matched to a gene: 8. There are 15 residues in the CDR3. Germline V CDR1 and CDR2: DFQATT, SNEGSKA (reference sequence). DNA for the CDR3: TGCAGTGCTAGCGACGGACAGGGCAGGACAGATACGCAGTATTTT. It is translated as CSASDGQGRTDTQYF.

This clonotype showed up just a few times. The V call is TRBV4-2, the J call TRBJ1-1; D remains ambiguous. Germline V gives CDR1 LGHNA, CDR2 YNFKEQ. The CDR3 extends over 14 amino acids. V gave up 0 bases and J gave up 5 bases, with 10 bases separating them. DNA for the CDR3: TGTGCCAGCAGCCAAGACAGGCGGGTTACTGAAGCTTTCTTT. Amino acids: CASSQDRRVTEAFF.

This clonotype was detected only a few times. This chain uses TRBV20-1 with TRBJ2-2; TRBD2 is a possible D gene (6 bases). The V gene lost 3 bases and the J gene lost 8 bases, with 7 bases spanning the gap. Per the germline V gene, CDR1 is DFQATT and CDR2 is SNEGSKA (reference sequence). This CDR3 contains 11 residues. CDR3: CSARSGGELFF. The CDR3 DNA sequence: TGCAGTGCTAGGAGCGGGGGGGAGCTGTTTTTT.